Each of the 28 T cell receptor beta chains below was sequenced from the same sample in a study of molecular identifiers for immune sequencing clone quantification. MiXCR, applied by TCRdb to the PCR reads, yields one record per CDR3 protein. Seen here are about 640,000 distinct CDR3 sequences, 20% observed once, and the top ten hold around 0.9%. Sequenced material: naive CD8+ T cells from blood, with Jurkat cell RNA spiked in. The subset denotes: FACS-sorted CD8+CD4-CCR7+CD45RA+ naive T cells. These receptors originate from a human donor in good health. Some libraries in this study had Jurkat cell RNA spiked in.

This clonotype came up many times. V and J are TRBV6-5 and TRBJ1-1, with TRBD1 as a possible D gene (6 bases). Trimming cost V 2 bases and J 7 bases, with 11 bases left between them. Germline V gene data show CDR1 as MNHEY and CDR2 as SVGAGI. The CDR3 sequence is 13 residues long. The CDR3 protein is CASSYGRGGEAFF. The CDR3 coding sequence is TGTGCCAGCAGTTACGGGAGGGGGGGTGAAGCTTTCTTT.

This clonotype has ten or more counts. The genes are TRBV19 and TRBJ1-1; a weak D match, TRBD1 (5 bases). Per the germline V gene, CDR1 is LNHDA and CDR2 is SQIVND (reference sequence). Trimming left V 3 bases short and J 5 bases short, with 7 bases between. The CDR3 runs to 12 residues. The CDR3 is CASSIGATEAFF. In nucleotides, the CDR3 is TGTGCCAGTAGTATTGGGGCAACTGAAGCTTTCTTT.

Many counts were recorded for this clonotype. This chain joins TRBV7-9 and TRBJ2-5; 8 bases line up with TRBD1. The V gene end was trimmed by 5 bases and the J gene end by 1 base; junction bases not matched to a gene: 6. Per the germline V gene, CDR1 is SEHNR and CDR2 is FQNEAQ (reference sequence). This CDR3 contains 15 residues. CDR3 sequence reads: CASSHAGGPQETQYF. The DNA of the CDR3 is TGTGCCAGCAGCCATGCAGGGGGCCCCCAAGAGACCCAGTACTTC.

Regarding this clonotype: Just one base apart from a much larger clone, this may be a read error. CDR3 loop: CASSAEGQGCEQYF. CDR3 DNA sequence: TGTGCCAGCAGTGCTGAGGGACAGGGATGCGAGCAGTACTTC. The chain recombines TRBV2 with TRBJ2-7; TRBD1 aligns across 9 bases. CDR3 length: 14 amino acids. Germline loops: CDR1 SNHLY, CDR2 FYNNEI. J was trimmed by 6 bases and V by 4 bases; bases with no gene match: 7.

Of note for this clonotype: The CDR3 ends on some other residue instead of the conserved phenylalanine or tryptophan, so this is likely a read error. The rearrangement uses TRBV15 and TRBJ1-5; D is possibly TRBD1 (5 bases). The CDR3 has 22 residues. Germline-derived CDR1 and CDR2 are LNHNV and YYDKDF (reference sequence). V was shortened by 3 bases and J by 3 bases, with 33 bases between the two germline ends. CDR3 DNA: TGTGCCACCAGCAGGCCGCTGATGGGGCATGAAGCCCTCGTTAGGGTCAATCAGCCCCAGCATCTT. Protein product: CATSRPLMGHEALVRVNQPQHL.

This chain uses TRBV12-3 or TRBV12-4 with TRBJ2-7; a weak D match, TRBD1 (6 bases). V lost 1 base, J lost 3 bases, and 16 bases lay in between. This CDR3 is 16 amino acids long. CDR3 residues: CASSLGGPTGIYEQYF. The CDR3 region has the DNA TGTGCCAGCAGTTTAGGGGGTCCCACAGGGATCTACGAGCAGTACTTC.

With respect to this clonotype: It is likely a read error, because the conserved phenylalanine at the end of the CDR3 is missing. The chain uses TRBV4-1 and TRBJ1-2, with 7 bases aligning to TRBD1. In germline, CDR1 is MGHRA, CDR2 YSYEKL. The CDR3 covers 14 residues. Trimming cost V 0 bases and J 6 bases; bases outside gene matches: 4. In nucleotides, the CDR3 is TGCGCCAGCAGCCAAGATCGGGACAGACATGGCTACACCTAC. It translates to CASSQDRDRHGYTY.

The chain combines TRBV20-1 with TRBJ2-3; 10 positions match TRBD2. The V gene end was trimmed by 0 bases and the J gene end by 5 bases; junction bases not matched to a gene: 11. CDR1 and CDR2 (germline): DFQATT, SNEGSKA (reference sequence). The CDR3 runs 17 residues. The CDR3 sequence: CSARDRVAGGLGDTQYF. DNA for the CDR3: TGCAGTGCTAGAGATAGGGTAGCGGGGGGACTTGGAGATACGCAGTATTTT.

This clonotype was detected many times. The V call is TRBV20-1, the J call TRBJ2-3, with 13 bases identical to TRBD2. V shed 6 bases, J shed 1 base, and the junction held 16 bases outside the gene matches. The V gene's germline CDR1 is DFQATT and CDR2 SNEGSKA (reference sequence). This CDR3 has 19 amino acids. CDR3 nucleotides: TGCAGTGCCAGTGGCTGGACTAGCGGGAGATTTAGTGGCACAGATACGCAGTATTTT. Residues: CSASGWTSGRFSGTDTQYF.

This clonotype turned up a few times. The chain carries TRBV12-3 or TRBV12-4 and TRBJ2-5; 8 nucleotides align to TRBD2. The CDR3 loop spans 15 amino acids. The trim removed 1 base at V and 5 bases at J, leaving 6 bases unmatched. The CDR3 DNA is TGTGCCAGCAGTTTAGGGCGGGAGGATAGGGAGACCCAGTACTTC. It encodes CASSLGREDRETQYF.

The table lists this clonotype with a few counts. The chain combines TRBV6-5 with TRBJ2-7, with D perhaps being TRBD1 or TRBD2 (6 bases each). V was pared by 0 bases and J by 7 bases, with 10 bases between. This CDR3 spans 13 amino acids. In germline, CDR1 is MNHEY, CDR2 SVGAGI. The CDR3 DNA follows: TGTGCCAGCAGTTACTCGGACAGCGGGGAGCAGTACTTC. It yields the protein CASSYSDSGEQYF.

This clonotype was recorded at least ten times. The chain is built from TRBV24-1 and TRBJ2-1; TRBD1 aligns across 7 bases. The CDR3 consists of 13 residues. Germline lookup yields CDR1 KGHDR and CDR2 SFDVKD. The V and J ends lost 9 bases and 5 bases, in that order; junction bases with no gene match: 6. The CDR3 nucleotides are TGTGCCACCTTCGAGACAGGGCACAATGAGCAGTTCTTC. Its translation is CATFETGHNEQFF.

This clonotype was seen repeatedly, ten times or more. The chain recombines TRBV7-9 with TRBJ2-3, with 10 bases lining up with TRBD1. Germline V lookup: CDR1 SEHNR, CDR2 FQNEAQ (reference sequence). CDR3 length: 15 residues. V was pared by 9 bases and J by 0 bases, with 6 bases of the junction left unmatched. CDR3 amino acids: CASSRTGGSTDTQYF. CDR3 nucleotide sequence: TGTGCCAGTAGTCGGACAGGGGGTAGCACAGATACGCAGTATTTT.

In its sample, this clonotype was seen many times. The chain joins TRBV27 to TRBJ2-7; no firm D call. The CDR3 spans 13 residues. From germline, CDR1 is MNHEY and CDR2 SMNVEV (reference sequence). Trimming cost V 2 bases and J 6 bases, with 11 bases left between them. The CDR3 DNA reads TGTGCCAGCAGTTTACCGCGCGCCGGCGAGCAGTACTTC. Translated: CASSLPRAGEQYF.

A note on this clonotype: This sequence may be a read error, since a much larger clone differs from it by one base. The V gene is TRBV4-3, the J gene TRBJ2-1; D gene ambiguous. The CDR3 contains 15 residues. Germline V gives CDR1 LGHNA, CDR2 YSLEER. Written as DNA, the CDR3 is TGCGCCAGCAGCCAACGCGCCTTCTCCTACGATGAGCAGTTCTTC. Translating it yields CASSQRAFSYDEQFF.

The J gene is TRBJ2-7, the V gene TRBV6-2 or TRBV6-3, with D possibly TRBD1 on 6 matching bases. The V gene lost 2 bases and the J gene lost 11 bases, with 16 bases spanning the gap. Germline V lookup: CDR1 MNHEY, CDR2 SVGEGT. CDR3 size: 13 residues. CDR3 in amino acids: CASSYEYRALKYF. CDR3 bases: TGTGCCAGCAGTTACGAATACAGGGCTTTGAAGTACTTC.

Ten or more counts support this clonotype. The CDR3 loop reads CAWSVGASTDTQYF. Written as DNA, the CDR3 is TGTGCCTGGAGTGTAGGGGCAAGCACAGATACGCAGTATTTT. This chain joins TRBV30 and TRBJ2-3; possible D gene TRBD1, 5 bases. The V and J ends lost 0 bases and 0 bases respectively, with 7 bases between them. From germline, CDR1 is GTSNPN and CDR2 SVGIG (reference sequence). The CDR3 is 14 residues long.

The rearrangement uses TRBV30 and TRBJ1-5; tentatively, D is TRBD1 (6 bases). The CDR3 spans 13 residues. CDR1 and CDR2 (germline): GTSNPN, SVGIG (reference sequence). Trimming shortened V by 0 bases and J by 7 bases, and 10 bases separated the two germline ends. CDR3 protein: CAWSVGGQQPQHF. The CDR3 DNA reads as TGTGCCTGGAGTGTAGGGGGGCAGCAGCCCCAGCATTTT. Complete variable domain (other parts from reference TRBV30 and TRBJ1-5): SQTIHQWPATLVQPVGSPLSLECTVEGTSNPNLYWYRQAAGRGLQLLFYSVGIGQISSEVPQNLSASRPQDRQFILSSKKLLLSDSGFYLCAWSVGGQQPQHFGDGTRLSIL.

Note on this clonotype: A read error likely explains this, since a far larger clone differs by one base. The chain links TRBV7-9 to TRBJ1-1, with D uncertain. The CDR3 contains 10 residues. Per germline, CDR1 SEHNR and CDR2 FQNEAQ (reference sequence). The CDR3 bases are TGTGCCTGCAGTCGTGATGAAGCTTTCTTT. Its translation is CACSRDEAFF.

This clonotype appeared a few times. The rearrangement links TRBV4-1 to TRBJ1-5; a possible D gene is TRBD1 (6 bases). Germline V gives CDR1 MGHRA, CDR2 YSYEKL. CDR3 length equals 16 residues. The ends were cut back, 0 bases at V and 2 bases at J, with 11 bases in the middle. The CDR3 loop reads CASSQDAGAGNQPQHF. Here the CDR3 DNA reads TGCGCCAGCAGCCAAGATGCAGGGGCGGGCAATCAGCCCCAGCATTTT.

This rearrangement joins TRBV30 to TRBJ2-2, with 7 bases identical to TRBD1. Looked up from germline, CDR1 is GTSNPN and CDR2 is SVGIG (reference sequence). Losses at the gene ends were 4 bases for V and 1 base for J; bases not matched to a gene: 9. CDR3 length: 16 residues. The CDR3 region has the DNA TGTGCCTGGAAAATCTCCGGGACAGTGAACACCGGGGAGCTGTTTTTT. Protein product: CAWKISGTVNTGELFF.

This clonotype turned up a few times. This sequence joins TRBV27 and TRBJ2-1; D may be TRBD1 (6 bases). CDR1 is MNHEY and CDR2 is SMNVEV in the germline V gene (reference sequence). The CDR3 spans 11 residues. With 11 bases removed from V and 7 bases from J, the gap between germline ends came to 12 bases. In nucleotides, the CDR3 is TGTGCCGCCGAGGGGGTAAATGAGCAGTTCTTC. This codes for CAAEGVNEQFF.

The table lists this clonotype with many counts. The genes are TRBV28 and TRBJ1-1; the D is unclear. V was cut by 7 bases and J by 5 bases, with 11 bases left in between. The length of the CDR3 is 12 residues. CDR1 and CDR2 from the germline V gene are MDHEN and SYDVKM. The CDR3 protein is CASTPLGTEAFF. The CDR3 bases are TGTGCCAGCACCCCACTGGGAACTGAAGCTTTCTTT. The variable domain in full, completed from reference TRBV28 and TRBJ1-1, reads DVKVTQSSRYLVKRTGEKVFLECVQDMDHENMFWYRQDPGLGLRLIYFSYDVKMKEKGDIPEGYSVSREKKERFSLILESASTNQTSMYLCASTPLGTEAFFGQGTRLTVV.

This clonotype was seen ten or more times. Here the CDR3 DNA reads TGTGCCAGTGGCCTCGGGGCCCTCAACGAGCAGTACTTC. Amino acids: CASGLGALNEQYF. The V gene is TRBV19, the J gene TRBJ2-7; D is perhaps TRBD1 or TRBD2 (5 bases each). CDR1 LNHDA and CDR2 SQIVND come from the germline V gene (reference sequence). The CDR3 spans 13 residues. The V gene lost 8 bases and the J gene lost 5 bases, with 16 bases spanning the gap.

This clonotype was counted only a few times. The V gene is TRBV21-1, the J gene TRBJ2-7; the tabulated D call, TRBD1, remains unverified against the DNA. TRBV21-1 is a pseudogene segment. The CDR3 totals 17 residues. The CDR3 DNA sequence: TGTGCCAGCAGCAAAGCGCTTTTGGGGACAGGAGCCTACGAGCAGTACTTC. Amino acids: CASSKALLGTGAYEQYF.

This clonotype was counted once. The CDR3 DNA reads TGTGCCAGCAGCGAGGGACAACTCATCCACGAGCAGTACTTC. Protein: CASSEGQLIHEQYF. The chain links TRBV6-2 or TRBV6-3 to TRBJ2-7, with D maybe TRBD1 (6 bases). CDR3 length: 14 amino acids. Germline-derived CDR1 and CDR2 are MNHEY and SVGEGT. Trimming shortened V by 6 bases and J by 5 bases, and 17 bases separated the two germline ends.

At least ten counts were recorded for this clonotype. The chain uses TRBV9 and TRBJ2-3, with 11 nucleotides matching TRBD2. In germline, CDR1 is SGDLS, CDR2 YYNGEE. CDR3 length equals 16 residues. Unmatched junction bases numbered 7, after V lost 3 bases and J lost 4 bases. The CDR3 bases are TGTGCCAGCAGCGAGTATCTAGCGGGGGGTCCAGATACGCAGTATTTT. It yields the protein CASSEYLAGGPDTQYF.

The sample holds many counts of this clonotype. V gene TRBV6-2 or TRBV6-3 combines with J gene TRBJ1-5; a possible D gene is TRBD1 (5 bases). Trimming took off 0 bases at V and 1 base at J, with 10 bases between the two ends. Per germline, CDR1 MNHEY and CDR2 SVGEGT. The length of the CDR3 is 16 residues. For the CDR3, the DNA is TGTGCCAGCAGTTACTCGGCAGGGAAGAGCAATCAGCCCCAGCATTTT. Translating gives CASSYSAGKSNQPQHF.